The T cell receptor (beta chain) under discussion was sequenced for a study of CD8 T cells in Susac syndrome. Across the study: Of the sequenced Susac syndrome patients, six had active disease and 8 or 9 were in remission. General study findings and limits: Clonal expansion of Susac CD8+ cells peaked in TEMRA cells, and it also peaked in active patients.

The count of this clonotype is one. The antigen remains unidentified. The CDR3 has 14 amino acids. The germline V gene encodes CDR1 SGHAT and CDR2 FQNNGV. Deletions cut 3 bases from V and 3 bases from J, with 8 bases between. An input of about 0.5 to 1 ug of RNA was subjected to reverse transcription using random hexamers. Across 54 Vbeta and 13 Jbeta, immunoSEQ multiplex PCR amplified TCR beta CDR3. TCRdb passed the immunoSEQ multiplex PCR reads through MiXCR, listing each CDR3 protein once. The table shows approximately 54,000 distinct CDR3 sequences, with just under 95% occurring only once. Sequencing of TCR beta was performed on blood CD8+ and CD4+ T cells.

The chain combines TRBV11-2 with TRBJ2-2; D gene unclear. The TCR comes from a human donor with Susac syndrome. The sequenced sample consisted of CD8+ T cells from PBMCs. CDR3 amino acids: CASSFGTYTGELFF. DNA for the CDR3: TGTGCCAGCAGCTTTGGCACTTACACCGGGGAGCTGTTTTTT.